The following is a T cell receptor beta chain sequence with its context. Its antigen is currently unknown. The repertoire was sequenced with immunoSEQ multiplex PCR; TCRdb's copy has only in-frame clones and lacks some. This table holds about 15,000 clones, around 75% found once. Looked up from germline, CDR1 is SNHLY and CDR2 is FYNNEI. The V and J ends lost 3 bases and 9 bases, in that order; junction bases with no gene match: 7. The CDR3 is 16 amino acids. This sample is part of a study of vaccination effects on CD4 cells after COVID-19. Before sequencing took place, the ViraFEST assay used viral peptide pools to expand antigen-specific CD4+ T cells. After around nine days in culture, the CD4+ T cells were isolated. Confirmation by PCR established that the person had SARS-CoV-2 infection between March and December 2020. Either the mRNA-1273 or the BNT162b2 vaccine was given to participants as two doses.

This rearrangement joins TRBV2 to TRBJ2-1; 14 positions agree with TRBD2. This TCR came from a human donor who had a prior SARS-CoV-2 infection. Sequenced material: CD4+ T cells from PBMCs cultured with HCoV-NL63 spike peptides, taken after COVID-19 vaccination. The CDR3 DNA follows: TGTGCCAGCAGTGAGCCGGGACTAGCGGGGGAGAGTGAGCAGTTCTTC. Its translation is CASSEPGLAGESEQFF.